Listed below are T cell receptor beta chains from one sample, sequenced in a study of beta chain features in type 1 diabetes. TCRdb's copy holds only in-frame clones and misses some; the assay was immunoSEQ multiplex PCR. The repertoire holds 400,000 or so clones, with around 13% as singletons. Sequences were obtained from naive CD4+ T cells from blood. Receptors originate from a woman between 18 and 29 years old with type 1 diabetes. CDR3s leave out the opening cysteine and the closing phenylalanine or tryptophan. D genes are given only for firm matches.

>TRBD2|TRBV15|12
ATRIAGETYEQY
>NA|TRBV25-1|14
ASSGRGGPNTGELF
>NA|TRBV18|12
ASSLTGLDQPQH
>NA|TRBV30|12
AWSMTGGYEPQH
>TRBD1|TRBV30|13
AYRRQGVNTGELF
>NA|TRBV7-9|12
ASSLDGRSPPLH
>NA|TRBV6-5|12
ASSYSSSTDTQY
>TRBD1|TRBV15|13
ATSRGDRVAQPQH
>NA|TRBV30|13
ACGKRGAPYNEQF
>TRBD1|TRBV28|14
ASSYELGDSSYEQY
>NA|TRBV7-2|12
ASSSTGYWETQY
>TRBD2|TRBV25-1|14
ASSVAGGGSSNEQF
>NA|TRBV14|14
ASSQAGLQVNNEQF
>TRBD1|TRBV5-6|12
ASSLGQDDRPQH
>NA|TRBV18|11
ASSPGVVDEAF
>NA|TRBV20-1|9
SGGNPDTQY
>NA|TRBV6-5|11
ASSQSGTSEAF
>NA|TRBV5-4|12
ASTSGTRNYGYT
>NA|TRBV18|10
ASSPYVTDGI
>NA|TRBV12-5|14
ASGLVLSQAYNEQF
>NA|TRBV11-2|13
ASCPPTPSSGEQY
>TRBD2|TRBV7-2|13
ASSPEGSGTHEQF
>TRBD1|TRBV5-1|12
ASSAGTGPYEQY
>NA|TRBV16|15
ASSAMAASRERSGYT
>TRBD1|TRBV19|15
ASSISQGPSGANVLT
>NA|TRBV15|13
ATSRSGGRIDTQY
>TRBD2|TRBV7-9|14
ASSPAGLAISGELF
>TRBD2|TRBV9|15
ASSVGTSGSASYEQY
>NA|TRBV27|10
ASSSPVTEAF
>NA|TRBV21-1|15
ASSGGLAGGQGDTQY
>NA|TRBV19|13
ASSIGGPAGQPQH
>NA|TRBV7-2|14
ASSPGGTLAKNIQY
>NA|TRBV30|14
AWSQRGSLPFYGYT
>NA|TRBV23-1|12
ASSQVPGLQPQH
>NA|TRBV18|13
ASSPPRDLLNEQF
>NA|TRBV18|11
ASSTGTVDTQY
>NA|TRBV30|11
AWSSRERDTQY
>NA|TRBV6-5|12
ASSRDSPNTEAF
>NA|TRBV19|12
ASSTTMAHQPQH
>TRBD2|TRBV5-6|14
ASSQGLAGGQETQY
>NA|TRBV29-1|11
SVESWLNTEAF
>NA|TRBV5-1|9
ASSGPGELF
>NA|TRBV7-9|12
ASSLNSENQPQH
>NA|TRBV6-5|9
ASSFGYEQY
>NA|TRBV5-4|11
ASSDGFNQPQH
>NA|TRBV14|11
ASSPYRDQPQH
>NA|TRBV2|15
ASSPGGGGRGSTEAF
>TRBD1|TRBV7-2|12
ASSWWDSSYEQY
>NA|TRBV25-1|11
ASSEQEVYGYT
>NA|TRBV4-3|11
ASSQDTGSEQY
>TRBD1|TRBV5-1|11
ASSSGQGDGYT
>TRBD1|TRBV6-1|14
ASSEQTGTGNSPLH
>NA|TRBV11-2|13
ASSLKAATNEKLF
>TRBD1|TRBV4-1|16
ASSQGGRRQGDKNIQY
>TRBD1|TRBV28|13
ASSLWGQVSYEQY
>TRBD2|TRBV5-4|13
ASSPGTSDQNIQY
>NA|TRBV4-2|13
ASSHTQGTQETQY